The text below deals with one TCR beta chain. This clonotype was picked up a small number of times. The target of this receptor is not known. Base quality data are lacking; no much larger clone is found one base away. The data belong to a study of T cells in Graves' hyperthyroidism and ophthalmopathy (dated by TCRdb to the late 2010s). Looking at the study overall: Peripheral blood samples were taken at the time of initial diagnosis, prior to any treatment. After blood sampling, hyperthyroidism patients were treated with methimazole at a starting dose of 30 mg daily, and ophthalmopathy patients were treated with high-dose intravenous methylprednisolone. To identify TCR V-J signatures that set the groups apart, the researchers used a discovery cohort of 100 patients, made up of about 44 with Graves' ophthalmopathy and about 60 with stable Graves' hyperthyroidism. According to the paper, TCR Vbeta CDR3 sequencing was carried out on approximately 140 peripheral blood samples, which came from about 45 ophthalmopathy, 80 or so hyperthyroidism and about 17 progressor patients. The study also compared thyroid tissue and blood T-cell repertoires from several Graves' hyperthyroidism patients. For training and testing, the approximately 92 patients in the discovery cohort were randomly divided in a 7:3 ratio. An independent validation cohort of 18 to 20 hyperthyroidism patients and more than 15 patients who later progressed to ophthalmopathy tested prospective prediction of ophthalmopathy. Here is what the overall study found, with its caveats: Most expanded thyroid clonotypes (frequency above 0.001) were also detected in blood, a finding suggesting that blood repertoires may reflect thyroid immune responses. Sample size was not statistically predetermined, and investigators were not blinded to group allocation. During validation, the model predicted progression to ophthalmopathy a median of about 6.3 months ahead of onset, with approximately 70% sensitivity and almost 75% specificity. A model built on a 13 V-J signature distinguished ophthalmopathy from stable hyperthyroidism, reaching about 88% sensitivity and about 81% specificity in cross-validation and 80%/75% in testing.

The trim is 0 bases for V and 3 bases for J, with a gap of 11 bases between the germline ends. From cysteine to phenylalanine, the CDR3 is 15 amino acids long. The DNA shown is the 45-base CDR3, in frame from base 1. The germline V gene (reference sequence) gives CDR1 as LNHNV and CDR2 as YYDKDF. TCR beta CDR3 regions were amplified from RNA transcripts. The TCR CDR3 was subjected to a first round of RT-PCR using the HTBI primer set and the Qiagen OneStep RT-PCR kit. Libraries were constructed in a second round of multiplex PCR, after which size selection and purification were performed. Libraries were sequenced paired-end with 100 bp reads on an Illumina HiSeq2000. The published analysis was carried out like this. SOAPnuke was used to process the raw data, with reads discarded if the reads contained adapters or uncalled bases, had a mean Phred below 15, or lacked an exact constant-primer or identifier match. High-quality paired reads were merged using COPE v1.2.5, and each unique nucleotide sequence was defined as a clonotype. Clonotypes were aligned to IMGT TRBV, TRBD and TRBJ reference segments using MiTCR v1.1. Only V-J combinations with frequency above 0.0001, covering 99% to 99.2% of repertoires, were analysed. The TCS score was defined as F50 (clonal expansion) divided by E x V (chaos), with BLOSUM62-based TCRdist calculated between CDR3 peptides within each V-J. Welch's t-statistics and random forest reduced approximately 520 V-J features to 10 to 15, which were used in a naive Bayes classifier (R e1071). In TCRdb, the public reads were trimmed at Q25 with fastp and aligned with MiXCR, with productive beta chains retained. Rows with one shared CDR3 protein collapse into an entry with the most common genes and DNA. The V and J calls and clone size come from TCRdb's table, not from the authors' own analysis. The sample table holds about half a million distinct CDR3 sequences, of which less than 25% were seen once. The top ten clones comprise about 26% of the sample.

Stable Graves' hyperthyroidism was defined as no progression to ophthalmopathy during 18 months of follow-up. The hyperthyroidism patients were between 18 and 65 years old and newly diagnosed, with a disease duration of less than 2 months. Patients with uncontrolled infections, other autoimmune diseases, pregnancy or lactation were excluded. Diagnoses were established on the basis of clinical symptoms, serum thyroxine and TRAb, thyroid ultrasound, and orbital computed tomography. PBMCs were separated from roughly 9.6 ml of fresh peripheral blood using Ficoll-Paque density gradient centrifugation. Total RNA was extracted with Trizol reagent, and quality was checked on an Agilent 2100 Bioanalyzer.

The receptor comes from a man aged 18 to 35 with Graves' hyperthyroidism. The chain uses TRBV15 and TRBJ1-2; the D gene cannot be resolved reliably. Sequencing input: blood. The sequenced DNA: TGTGCCACCAGCAGAGATCCGGCAACCTACTATGGCTACACCTTC. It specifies CATSRDPATYYGYTF.